What follows describes a single T cell receptor beta chain. Its cognate antigen is unknown. This sample was included in a study of identifying expanded T cells in peripheral blood. Study results and caveats: Differentially abundant clones: roughly 1.2 between replicates, 15 to 17 at approximately two weeks, less than 25 at four.

Clones were read by immunoSEQ multiplex PCR, and TCRdb kept only the in-frame ones, dropping some. Of about 100,000 clones listed, 80% to 90% are singletons. The receptor comes from a person aged 18 to 75 in good health. Sequencing was performed on blood.

CDR3 sequence (DNA): TGTGCCAGCTCACGGGAACAGGGGGCGAGCAATGAGCAGTTCTTC. Its protein product is CASSREQGASNEQFF. V and J are TRBV18 and TRBJ2-1; TRBD1 aligns across 9 bases. The CDR3 has 15 residues. Germline V lookup: CDR1 KGHSH, CDR2 LQKENI. V trimming: 4 bases; J trimming: 6 bases; junction bases outside the gene matches: 7.